These T cell receptor beta chains were read from a single sample in a study of technical replicates of blood from a handful of donors. Data came from immunoSEQ multiplex PCR; TCRdb stores just in-frame clones and leaves some out. The sample holds around 70,000 clones; approximately 94% are singletons and the top ten take 0.3% to 0.45%. Material: T cells isolated from PBMCs. The receptors originated from a human donor in good health. Both conserved end residues are part of each CDR3. A D gene is named only where the DNA matches it firmly. Size is omitted from some rows. Given values are once, few, many or a class for expanded clones.

d_call: -; v_call: TRBV6-1; j_call: TRBJ2-7; clone_size: -; cdr3_aa: CASSPTVNPYEQYF; cdr3_nt: TGTGCCAGCAGTCCAACAGTCAACCCCTACGAGCAGTACTTC
d_call: -; v_call: TRBV7-3; j_call: TRBJ2-7; clone_size: -; cdr3_aa: CASSLKAGWEYEQYF; cdr3_nt: TGTGCCAGCAGCTTAAAGGCGGGCTGGGAGTACGAGCAGTACTTC
d_call: -; v_call: TRBV2; j_call: TRBJ1-1; clone_size: once; cdr3_aa: CASSGGQQAFF; cdr3_nt: TGTGCCAGCAGTGGAGGACAGCAAGCTTTCTTT
d_call: TRBD2; v_call: TRBV6-5; j_call: TRBJ2-7; clone_size: -; cdr3_aa: CASSPGTSGSYEQYF; cdr3_nt: TGTGCCAGCAGTCCCGGGACTAGCGGTTCCTACGAGCAGTACTTC
d_call: -; v_call: TRBV29-1; j_call: TRBJ2-2; clone_size: -; cdr3_aa: CSVARGSGRTNTGELFF; cdr3_nt: TGCAGCGTCGCGAGGGGTAGCGGAAGGACGAACACCGGGGAGCTGTTTTTT
d_call: -; v_call: TRBV11-3; j_call: TRBJ2-2; clone_size: -; cdr3_aa: CASSPRRGGNTGELFF; cdr3_nt: TGTGCCAGCAGCCCCCGACGAGGTGGGAACACCGGGGAGCTGTTTTTT
d_call: TRBD2; v_call: TRBV5-4; j_call: TRBJ2-3; clone_size: -; cdr3_aa: CASSHPGLATSRNTDTQYF; cdr3_nt: TGTGCCAGCAGCCATCCGGGACTAGCGACGTCGAGAAATACAGATACGCAGTATTTT
d_call: -; v_call: TRBV10-3; j_call: TRBJ2-5; clone_size: -; cdr3_aa: CAISDRSEETQYF; cdr3_nt: TGTGCCATCAGTGATCGCAGTGAAGAGACCCAGTACTTC
d_call: TRBD1; v_call: TRBV30; j_call: TRBJ2-7; clone_size: once; cdr3_aa: CAWSVLRTGGEQYF; cdr3_nt: TGTGCCTGGAGTGTACTTAGGACAGGGGGCGAGCAGTACTTC
d_call: -; v_call: TRBV6-6; j_call: TRBJ2-7; clone_size: -; cdr3_aa: CASSYPQGHYEQYF; cdr3_nt: TGTGCCAGCAGTTACCCTCAGGGACACTACGAGCAGTACTTC
d_call: TRBD1; v_call: TRBV14; j_call: TRBJ1-3; clone_size: -; cdr3_aa: CASSLGTGSSGNTIYF; cdr3_nt: TGTGCCAGCAGCCTTGGGACAGGATCTTCTGGAAACACCATATATTTT
d_call: TRBD2; v_call: TRBV7-2; j_call: TRBJ2-7; clone_size: -; cdr3_aa: CASSPKRLAMTYEQYF; cdr3_nt: TGTGCCAGCAGCCCAAAAAGACTAGCGATGACCTACGAGCAGTACTTC
d_call: -; v_call: TRBV5-8; j_call: TRBJ2-5; clone_size: -; cdr3_aa: CASSLQVQETQYF; cdr3_nt: TGTGCCAGCAGCTTGCAGGTGCAAGAGACCCAGTACTTC
d_call: -; v_call: TRBV2; j_call: TRBJ2-1; clone_size: -; cdr3_aa: CASSESQGFYNEQFF; cdr3_nt: TGTGCCAGCAGTGAGTCACAGGGTTTTTACAATGAGCAGTTCTTC
d_call: TRBD1; v_call: TRBV29-1; j_call: TRBJ2-5; clone_size: -; cdr3_aa: CSVTTGPETQYF; cdr3_nt: TGCAGCGTTACGACAGGGCCAGAGACCCAGTACTTC
d_call: -; v_call: TRBV5-5; j_call: TRBJ1-4; clone_size: -; cdr3_aa: CASSLGRSNEKLFF; cdr3_nt: TGTGCCAGCAGCTTGGGGAGGTCTAATGAAAAACTGTTTTTT
d_call: -; v_call: TRBV7-2; j_call: TRBJ1-4; clone_size: -; cdr3_aa: CASSSGYNEKLFF; cdr3_nt: TGTGCCAGCAGCTCAGGGTATAATGAAAAACTGTTTTTT
d_call: TRBD1; v_call: TRBV7-9; j_call: TRBJ1-1; clone_size: -; cdr3_aa: CASSLADREAFF; cdr3_nt: TGTGCCAGCAGCTTAGCGGACAGGGAAGCTTTCTTT
d_call: -; v_call: TRBV27; j_call: TRBJ2-2; clone_size: once; cdr3_aa: CASMGMRGTGELFF; cdr3_nt: TGTGCCAGCATGGGCATGCGGGGCACCGGGGAGCTGTTTTTT
d_call: TRBD2; v_call: TRBV27; j_call: TRBJ2-7; clone_size: -; cdr3_aa: CASMLSGNYHEQYF; cdr3_nt: TGTGCCAGCATGTTAAGCGGGAATTACCACGAGCAGTACTTC
d_call: TRBD1; v_call: TRBV27; j_call: TRBJ2-5; clone_size: -; cdr3_aa: CASSFTGGWAQYF; cdr3_nt: TGTGCCAGCAGCTTTACAGGGGGATGGGCCCAGTACTTC
d_call: -; v_call: TRBV10-1; j_call: TRBJ2-7; clone_size: -; cdr3_aa: CASSDTSSYEQYF; cdr3_nt: TGCGCCAGCAGTGATACTAGCTCCTACGAGCAGTACTTC
d_call: -; v_call: TRBV7-9; j_call: TRBJ1-3; clone_size: once; cdr3_aa: CASSRRENLSGNTIYF; cdr3_nt: TGTGCCAGCAGCAGGCGGGAGAATCTCTCTGGAAACACCATATATTTT
d_call: -; v_call: TRBV11-3; j_call: TRBJ2-7; clone_size: -; cdr3_aa: CASSRETYTYEQYF; cdr3_nt: TGTGCCAGCAGCCGTGAGACTTACACCTACGAGCAGTACTTC
d_call: TRBD2; v_call: TRBV5-1; j_call: TRBJ2-1; clone_size: -; cdr3_aa: CASSRTSGSSYNEQFF; cdr3_nt: TGCGCCAGCAGCAGGACTAGCGGGAGCTCCTACAATGAGCAGTTCTTC
d_call: -; v_call: TRBV7-3; j_call: TRBJ2-1; clone_size: -; cdr3_aa: CASSLTPSTTYNEQFF; cdr3_nt: TGTGCCAGCAGCTTAACGCCTTCCACTACCTACAATGAGCAGTTCTTC
d_call: TRBD1; v_call: TRBV10-3; j_call: TRBJ1-4; clone_size: -; cdr3_aa: CAISELQGGEKLFF; cdr3_nt: TGTGCCATCAGTGAGCTACAGGGGGGTGAAAAACTGTTTTTT
d_call: TRBD1; v_call: TRBV6-1; j_call: TRBJ1-5; clone_size: -; cdr3_aa: CASSEVTGGQPQHF; cdr3_nt: TGTGCCAGCAGTGAAGTGACAGGGGGTCAGCCCCAGCATTTT
d_call: -; v_call: TRBV10-3; j_call: TRBJ2-3; clone_size: -; cdr3_aa: CAISTGEEGSLDTQYF; cdr3_nt: TGTGCCATCAGCACAGGAGAGGAGGGGTCGTTAGATACGCAGTATTTT
d_call: -; v_call: TRBV7-8; j_call: TRBJ2-3; clone_size: -; cdr3_aa: CASSFLTAGYTDTQYF; cdr3_nt: TGTGCCAGCAGCTTCCTCACCGCAGGTTACACAGATACGCAGTATTTT
d_call: -; v_call: TRBV6-5; j_call: TRBJ2-7; clone_size: -; cdr3_aa: CASSSVDYEQYF; cdr3_nt: TGTGCCAGCAGTTCGGTAGACTACGAGCAGTACTTC
d_call: TRBD2; v_call: TRBV13; j_call: TRBJ2-5; clone_size: -; cdr3_aa: CASSLGAGSGIDPETQYF; cdr3_nt: TGTGCCAGCAGCTTAGGCGCGGGTAGCGGGATTGATCCGGAGACCCAGTACTTC
d_call: -; v_call: TRBV28; j_call: TRBJ2-7; clone_size: -; cdr3_aa: CASGQGHQQYF; cdr3_nt: TGTGCCAGCGGTCAGGGTCACCAGCAGTACTTC
d_call: -; v_call: TRBV15; j_call: TRBJ1-5; clone_size: -; cdr3_aa: CATSREPREVKGFQPQHF; cdr3_nt: TGTGCCACCAGCAGAGAGCCCCGAGAGGTTAAGGGGTTTCAGCCCCAGCATTTT
d_call: -; v_call: TRBV18; j_call: TRBJ1-5; clone_size: -; cdr3_aa: CASSPEADFGQPQHF; cdr3_nt: TGTGCCAGCTCACCAGAGGCGGATTTTGGGCAGCCCCAGCATTTT
d_call: -; v_call: TRBV11-2; j_call: TRBJ1-3; clone_size: -; cdr3_aa: CASSLARSAASGNTIYF; cdr3_nt: TGTGCCAGCAGCTTAGCTCGGAGCGCAGCCTCTGGAAACACCATATATTTT
d_call: TRBD1; v_call: TRBV5-8; j_call: TRBJ2-1; clone_size: -; cdr3_aa: CASSLSWTGSNEQFF; cdr3_nt: TGTGCCAGCAGCTTATCCTGGACAGGGTCCAATGAGCAGTTCTTC
d_call: TRBD2; v_call: TRBV9; j_call: TRBJ2-4; clone_size: -; cdr3_aa: CASSPLAGAAKNIQYF; cdr3_nt: TGTGCCAGCAGCCCTTTAGCGGGGGCGGCCAAAAACATTCAGTACTTC
d_call: TRBD1; v_call: TRBV4-3; j_call: TRBJ1-1; clone_size: -; cdr3_aa: CASSQGTGGWLTMNTEAFF; cdr3_nt: TGCGCCAGCAGCCAGGGGACAGGGGGCTGGTTGACTATGAACACTGAAGCTTTCTTT
d_call: TRBD1; v_call: TRBV28; j_call: TRBJ1-4; clone_size: -; cdr3_aa: CASSLLGTGNEKLFF; cdr3_nt: TGTGCCAGCAGTCTATTAGGGACAGGGAATGAAAAACTGTTTTTT
d_call: -; v_call: TRBV18; j_call: TRBJ2-7; clone_size: -; cdr3_aa: CASSPKESYEQYF; cdr3_nt: TGTGCCAGCTCACCAAAAGAGTCCTACGAGCAGTACTTC
d_call: -; v_call: TRBV21-1; j_call: TRBJ2-2; clone_size: -; cdr3_aa: CASSKRKLAAGPWELFF; cdr3_nt: TGTGCCAGCAGCAAAAGGAAGTTGGCGGCAGGGCCCTGGGAGCTGTTTTTT
d_call: TRBD1; v_call: TRBV5-8; j_call: TRBJ2-7; clone_size: -; cdr3_aa: CAMTGAYEQYF; cdr3_nt: TGTGCCATGACAGGGGCCTACGAGCAGTACTTC
d_call: -; v_call: TRBV25-1; j_call: TRBJ2-2; clone_size: -; cdr3_aa: CASLYLPLRAETGELFF; cdr3_nt: TGTGCCAGCCTATACCTCCCGCTCAGGGCGGAAACCGGGGAGCTGTTTTTT
d_call: -; v_call: TRBV5-6; j_call: TRBJ1-1; clone_size: few; cdr3_aa: CASSFSEWGLITEAFF; cdr3_nt: TGTGCCAGCAGCTTTTCTGAGTGGGGGCTCATCACTGAAGCTTTCTTT
d_call: -; v_call: TRBV2; j_call: TRBJ1-1; clone_size: -; cdr3_aa: CASSGGWNTEAFF; cdr3_nt: TGTGCCAGCAGTGGGGGCTGGAACACTGAAGCTTTCTTT
d_call: TRBD2; v_call: TRBV11-2; j_call: TRBJ2-3; clone_size: -; cdr3_aa: CASSSWDYTDTQYF; cdr3_nt: TGTGCCAGCAGCTCTTGGGACTACACAGATACGCAGTATTTT
d_call: TRBD2; v_call: TRBV5-1; j_call: TRBJ2-7; clone_size: -; cdr3_aa: CASRLAGDYEQYF; cdr3_nt: TGCGCCAGCAGGCTTGCGGGGGACTACGAGCAGTACTTC
d_call: -; v_call: TRBV4-3; j_call: TRBJ1-2; clone_size: -; cdr3_aa: CASSQALNYGYTF; cdr3_nt: TGCGCCAGCAGCCAAGCCCTTAACTATGGCTACACCTTC
d_call: -; v_call: TRBV7-9; j_call: TRBJ2-1; clone_size: -; cdr3_aa: CASSLGLALYNEQFF; cdr3_nt: TGTGCCAGCAGCTTAGGGCTAGCGCTCTACAATGAGCAGTTCTTC
d_call: TRBD1; v_call: TRBV7-2; j_call: TRBJ1-2; clone_size: -; cdr3_aa: CASRGTANYGYTF; cdr3_nt: TGTGCCAGCAGGGGGACAGCTAACTATGGCTACACCTTC
d_call: TRBD1; v_call: TRBV5-1; j_call: TRBJ1-2; clone_size: -; cdr3_aa: CASSLDTGGYGYTF; cdr3_nt: TGCGCCAGCAGCTTGGATACAGGGGGCTATGGCTACACCTTC
d_call: TRBD2; v_call: TRBV11-3; j_call: TRBJ2-1; clone_size: -; cdr3_aa: CASSLVWTSAYNEQFF; cdr3_nt: TGTGCCAGCAGCTTAGTCTGGACTAGCGCTTACAATGAGCAGTTCTTC
d_call: TRBD1; v_call: TRBV2; j_call: TRBJ2-7; clone_size: -; cdr3_aa: CASRGTGGAYEQYF; cdr3_nt: TGTGCCAGCAGGGGAACAGGGGGCGCGTACGAGCAGTACTTC
d_call: -; v_call: TRBV5-1; j_call: TRBJ2-3; clone_size: once; cdr3_aa: CASSLLAGSTDTQYF; cdr3_nt: TGCGCCAGCAGCTTGTTGGCGGGGAGCACAGATACGCAGTATTTT
d_call: TRBD2; v_call: TRBV14; j_call: TRBJ2-1; clone_size: once; cdr3_aa: CASSRAGGLYNEQFF; cdr3_nt: TGTGCCAGCAGCAGAGCGGGAGGGCTTTACAATGAGCAGTTCTTC
d_call: TRBD2; v_call: TRBV7-9; j_call: TRBJ2-1; clone_size: -; cdr3_aa: CASSLNILAGVGFDEQFF; cdr3_nt: TGTGCCAGCAGCTTAAATATTCTAGCGGGAGTTGGTTTCGATGAGCAGTTCTTC
d_call: TRBD1; v_call: TRBV6-1; j_call: TRBJ2-7; clone_size: -; cdr3_aa: CASSEIVGQGAREQYF; cdr3_nt: TGTGCCAGCAGTGAAATCGTAGGTCAGGGGGCACGGGAGCAGTACTTC
d_call: -; v_call: TRBV5-1; j_call: TRBJ2-7; clone_size: -; cdr3_aa: CASRPGPSTYEQYF; cdr3_nt: TGCGCCAGCCGGCCGGGTCCCTCCACATACGAGCAGTACTTC